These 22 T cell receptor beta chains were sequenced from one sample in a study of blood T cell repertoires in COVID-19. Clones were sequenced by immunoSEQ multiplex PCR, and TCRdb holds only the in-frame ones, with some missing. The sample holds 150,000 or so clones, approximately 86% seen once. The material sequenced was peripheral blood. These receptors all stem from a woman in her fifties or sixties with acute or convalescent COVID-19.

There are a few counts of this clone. The CDR3 DNA sequence: TGCGCCAGCAACCCGGGACTAGGTTATACCGGGGAGCTGTTTTTT. This sequence encodes CASNPGLGYTGELFF. The chain couples TRBV10-2 to TRBJ2-2; the match to TRBD2 covers 8 bases. The V segment lost 7 bases and the J segment 5 bases; nucleotides outside the gene matches: 9. CDR1 and CDR2 (germline): WSHSY, SAAADI. The CDR3 has 15 residues.

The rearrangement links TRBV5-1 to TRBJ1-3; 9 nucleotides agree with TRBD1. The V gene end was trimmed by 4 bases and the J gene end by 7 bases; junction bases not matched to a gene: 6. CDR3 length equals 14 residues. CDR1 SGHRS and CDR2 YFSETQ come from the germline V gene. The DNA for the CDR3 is TGCGCCAGCAGCGGGGGACAGGGTGCTAACACCATATATTTT. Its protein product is CASSGGQGANTIYF.

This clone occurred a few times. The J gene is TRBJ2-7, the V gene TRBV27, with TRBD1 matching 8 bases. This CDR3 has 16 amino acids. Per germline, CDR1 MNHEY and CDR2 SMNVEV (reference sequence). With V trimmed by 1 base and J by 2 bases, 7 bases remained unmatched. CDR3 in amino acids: CASSLWLTGAPYEQYF. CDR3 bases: TGTGCCAGCAGTTTATGGCTGACAGGGGCACCCTACGAGCAGTACTTC.

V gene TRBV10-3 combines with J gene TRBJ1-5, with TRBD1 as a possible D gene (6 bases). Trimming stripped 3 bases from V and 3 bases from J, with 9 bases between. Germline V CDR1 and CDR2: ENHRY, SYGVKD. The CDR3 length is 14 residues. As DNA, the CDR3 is TGTGCCATCAGTGAAGGACAGCCCAATCAGCCCCAGCATTTT. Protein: CAISEGQPNQPQHF.

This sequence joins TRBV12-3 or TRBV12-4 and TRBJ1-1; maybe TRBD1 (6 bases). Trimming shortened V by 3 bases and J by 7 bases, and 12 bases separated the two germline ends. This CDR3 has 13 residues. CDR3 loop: CASSFQQGGEAFF. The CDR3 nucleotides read TGTGCCAGCAGTTTTCAACAGGGTGGTGAAGCTTTCTTT.

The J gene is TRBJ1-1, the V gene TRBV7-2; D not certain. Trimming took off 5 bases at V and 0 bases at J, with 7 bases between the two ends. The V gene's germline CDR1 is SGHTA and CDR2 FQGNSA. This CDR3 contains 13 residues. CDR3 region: CASSQHLNTEAFF. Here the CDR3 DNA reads TGTGCCAGCAGCCAACATCTGAACACTGAAGCTTTCTTT.

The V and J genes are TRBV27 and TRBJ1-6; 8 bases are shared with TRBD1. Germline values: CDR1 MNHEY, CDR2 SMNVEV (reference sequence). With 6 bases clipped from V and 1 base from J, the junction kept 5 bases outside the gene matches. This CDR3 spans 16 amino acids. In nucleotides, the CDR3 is TGTGCCAGCAGCACCCAGGGGGCTTCCTATAATTCACCCCTCCACTTT. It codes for CASSTQGASYNSPLHF.

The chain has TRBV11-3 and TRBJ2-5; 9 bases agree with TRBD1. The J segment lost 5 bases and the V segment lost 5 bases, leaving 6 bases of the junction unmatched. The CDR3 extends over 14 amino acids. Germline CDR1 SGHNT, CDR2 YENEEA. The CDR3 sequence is CASSPGTGLETQYF. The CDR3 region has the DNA TGTGCCAGCAGCCCCGGGACAGGGCTCGAGACCCAGTACTTC.

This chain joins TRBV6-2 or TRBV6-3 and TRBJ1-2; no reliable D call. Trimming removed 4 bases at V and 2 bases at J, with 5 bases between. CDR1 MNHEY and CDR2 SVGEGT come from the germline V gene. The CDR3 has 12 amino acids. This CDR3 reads CASSWANYGYTF. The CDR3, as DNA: TGTGCCAGCAGTTGGGCCAACTATGGCTACACCTTC.

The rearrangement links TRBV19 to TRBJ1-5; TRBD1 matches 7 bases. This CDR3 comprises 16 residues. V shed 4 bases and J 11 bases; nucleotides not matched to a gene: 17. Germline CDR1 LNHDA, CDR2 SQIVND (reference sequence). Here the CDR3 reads CASSTGVGGETRAQHF. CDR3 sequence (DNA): TGTGCCAGTAGTACGGGGGTAGGGGGCGAAACTAGGGCCCAGCATTTT. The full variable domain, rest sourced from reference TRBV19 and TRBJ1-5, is DGGITQSPKYLFRKEGQNVTLSCEQNLNHDAMYWYRQDPGQGLRLIYYSQIVNDFQKGDIAEGYSVSREKKESFPLTVTSAQKNPTAFYLCASSTGVGGETRAQHFGDGTRLSIL.

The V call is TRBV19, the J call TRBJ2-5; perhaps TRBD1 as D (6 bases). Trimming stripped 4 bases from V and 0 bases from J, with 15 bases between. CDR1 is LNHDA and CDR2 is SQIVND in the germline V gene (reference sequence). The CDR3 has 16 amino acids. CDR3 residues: CASSTRDISYQETQYF. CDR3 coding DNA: TGTGCCAGTAGTACCCGGGACATTTCGTACCAAGAGACCCAGTACTTC. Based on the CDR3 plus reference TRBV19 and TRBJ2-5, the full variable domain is DGGITQSPKYLFRKEGQNVTLSCEQNLNHDAMYWYRQDPGQGLRLIYYSQIVNDFQKGDIAEGYSVSREKKESFPLTVTSAQKNPTAFYLCASSTRDISYQETQYFGPGTRLLVL.

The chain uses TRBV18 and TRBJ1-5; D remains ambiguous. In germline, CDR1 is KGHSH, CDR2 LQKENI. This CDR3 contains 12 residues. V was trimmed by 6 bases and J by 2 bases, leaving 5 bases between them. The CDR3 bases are TGTGCCAGCTCGGGCGGCAATCAGCCCCAGCATTTT. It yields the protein CASSGGNQPQHF.

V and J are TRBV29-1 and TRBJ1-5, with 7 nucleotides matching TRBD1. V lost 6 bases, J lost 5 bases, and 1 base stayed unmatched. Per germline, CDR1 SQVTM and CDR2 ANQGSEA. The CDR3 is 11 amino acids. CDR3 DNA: TGCAGCGTAGGGGGCGATCAGCCCCAGCATTTT. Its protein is CSVGGDQPQHF.

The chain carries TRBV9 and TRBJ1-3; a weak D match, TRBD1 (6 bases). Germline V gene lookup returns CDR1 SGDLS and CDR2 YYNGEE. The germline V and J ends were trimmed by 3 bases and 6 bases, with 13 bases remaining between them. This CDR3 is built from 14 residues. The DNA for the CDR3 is TGTGCCAGCAGCGCACAGGGCGAGGTAAACACCATATATTTT. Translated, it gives CASSAQGEVNTIYF.

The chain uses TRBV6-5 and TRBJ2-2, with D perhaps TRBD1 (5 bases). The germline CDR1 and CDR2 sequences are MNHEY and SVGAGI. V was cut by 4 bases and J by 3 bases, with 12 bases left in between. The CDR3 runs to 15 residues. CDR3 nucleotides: TGTGCCAGCAGTTTGCAGGGATTCGACACCGGGGAGCTGTTTTTT. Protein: CASSLQGFDTGELFF.

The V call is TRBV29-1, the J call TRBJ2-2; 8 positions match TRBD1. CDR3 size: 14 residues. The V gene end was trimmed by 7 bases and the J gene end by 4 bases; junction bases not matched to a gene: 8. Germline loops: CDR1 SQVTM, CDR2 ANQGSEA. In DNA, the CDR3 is TGCAGCGCCCAGACAGGGGTCTTCACCGGGGAGCTGTTTTTT. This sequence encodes CSAQTGVFTGELFF.

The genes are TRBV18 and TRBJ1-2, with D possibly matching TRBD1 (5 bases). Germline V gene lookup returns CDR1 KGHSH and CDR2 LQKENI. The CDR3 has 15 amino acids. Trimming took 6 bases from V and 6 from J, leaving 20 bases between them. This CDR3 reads CASSTGGAVSNGYTF. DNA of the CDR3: TGTGCCAGCTCCACCGGGGGTGCAGTAAGCAATGGCTACACCTTC.

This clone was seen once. The CDR3 DNA reads TGTGCCAGCAGCGGACAGGTGGGGACTGAAGCTTTCTTT. Protein sequence: CASSGQVGTEAFF. J is TRBJ1-1 and V is TRBV7-2, with 7 bases lining up with TRBD1. V shed 5 bases, J shed 5 bases, and the junction held 5 bases outside the gene matches. The CDR3 loop spans 13 amino acids. The germline CDR1 and CDR2 sequences are SGHTA and FQGNSA.

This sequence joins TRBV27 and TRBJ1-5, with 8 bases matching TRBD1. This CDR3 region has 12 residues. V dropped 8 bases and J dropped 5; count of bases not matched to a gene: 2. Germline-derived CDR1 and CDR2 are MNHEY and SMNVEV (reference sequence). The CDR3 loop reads CASGQGYQPQHF. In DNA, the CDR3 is TGTGCCAGCGGACAGGGATATCAGCCCCAGCATTTT.

CDR3 loop: CASSLVDQPQHF. CDR3 bases: TGTGCCAGCAGCTTGGTCGATCAGCCCCAGCATTTT. The chain uses TRBV5-6 and TRBJ1-5; D unclear. The CDR3 totals 12 residues. Trimming took off 0 bases at V and 5 bases at J, with 3 bases between the two ends. In germline, CDR1 is SGHDT, CDR2 YYEEEE.

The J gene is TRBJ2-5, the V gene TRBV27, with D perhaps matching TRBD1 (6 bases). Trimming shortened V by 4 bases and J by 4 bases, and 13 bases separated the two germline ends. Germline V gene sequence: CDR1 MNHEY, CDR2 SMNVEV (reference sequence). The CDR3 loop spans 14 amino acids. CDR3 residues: CASSSLTGVETQYF. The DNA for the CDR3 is TGTGCCAGCAGTTCGTTGACAGGAGTAGAGACCCAGTACTTC.

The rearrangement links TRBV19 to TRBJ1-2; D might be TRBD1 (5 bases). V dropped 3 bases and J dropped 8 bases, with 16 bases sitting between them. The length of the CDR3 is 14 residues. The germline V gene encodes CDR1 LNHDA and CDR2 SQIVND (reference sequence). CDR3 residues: CASSIWEGSRGYTF. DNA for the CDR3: TGTGCCAGTAGTATTTGGGAGGGGAGTAGGGGCTACACCTTC.